Below, one T cell receptor (beta chain) is given with its context. These data come from a study of T cells in Graves' hyperthyroidism and ophthalmopathy. The CDR3 covers 14 residues. Trimming removed 7 bases at V and 0 bases at J, with 13 bases between. Germline loops: CDR1 MDHEN, CDR2 SYDVKM. It was uncontrolled infection, other autoimmune disease, pregnancy or lactation that excluded patients. TCR beta CDR3 sequences were amplified from RNA transcripts. Using the HTBI primer set, a first-round RT-PCR was run on the TCR CDR3. TCRdb re-called the multiplex PCR reads with MiXCR, one entry per CDR3 protein. The table shows fewer than 650,000 distinct CDR3 sequences, with approximately 13% occurring only once.

The origin of this receptor is a woman aged 25 to 39 with Graves' hyperthyroidism that later progressed to Graves' ophthalmopathy. The chain links TRBV28 to TRBJ2-7; a possible D gene is TRBD2 (5 bases). Sequencing was performed on blood. The CDR3 bases are TGTGCCAGCAAAAGGGAGATTAGCTCCTACGAGCAGTACTTC. It yields the protein CASKREISSYEQYF.